Listed below are T cell receptor beta chains from one sample, sequenced in a study of immune cell composition in non-small cell lung cancer. Clones were sequenced by immunoSEQ multiplex PCR, and TCRdb holds only the in-frame ones, with some missing. The sample contains approximately 3,700 clones, 74% of which appear only once. The specimen sequenced was non-adjacent lung tissue. These TCRs come from a human donor with non-small cell lung cancer. Each CDR3 is given with its conserved first and last residue. A D gene is named only where the DNA matches it firmly. For some rows the clone size is stated as once, few or many, or as a class when expanded; others skip it.

clone_size,j_call,v_call,d_call,cdr3_nt,cdr3_aa
NA,TRBJ2-7,TRBV4-2,NA,TGTGCCAGCAGCCAAGAGGGCGGAACTAGGTCCTACGAGCAGTACTTC,CASSQEGGTRSYEQYF
NA,TRBJ1-4,TRBV7-9,NA,TGTGCCAGCAGCTCGCCCCGAGCGGGGCGAGGGGAAAAACTGTTTTTT,CASSSPRAGRGEKLFF
NA,TRBJ2-1,TRBV29-1,NA,TGCAGCGTTGTGGGTAGCGGTACCTACAATGAGCAGTTCTTC,CSVVGSGTYNEQFF
NA,TRBJ1-6,TRBV27,TRBD1,TGTGCCAGCAGTATACCGGGACAGGGGGGGTCACCCCTCCACTTT,CASSIPGQGGSPLHF
NA,TRBJ1-2,TRBV7-9,NA,TGTGCCAGCAGCTTAATTGGTCAGACTCTCGGTGGCTACACCTTC,CASSLIGQTLGGYTF
NA,TRBJ2-3,TRBV5-4,TRBD2,TGTGCCAGCAGCTTGTACGCGGGAGACCTCACAGATACGCAGTATTTT,CASSLYAGDLTDTQYF
NA,TRBJ2-5,TRBV28,TRBD2,TGTGCCAGCGAGCGGGAGGGTGAAAAGACCCAGTACTTC,CASEREGEKTQYF
NA,TRBJ2-7,TRBV5-6,NA,TGTGCCAGCAGCTTGGGGACAGGACTAAACGAGCAGTACTTC,CASSLGTGLNEQYF
NA,TRBJ1-1,TRBV5-6,TRBD1,TGTGCCAGCAGCCGAGGATTACAGGGGGCGGGAACTGAAGCTTTCTTT,CASSRGLQGAGTEAFF
few,TRBJ2-7,TRBV5-6,NA,TGTGCCAGCAGCTTGGTGAGCTGGGCCGGTCGGAAGCAGTACTTC,CASSLVSWAGRKQYF
NA,TRBJ2-1,TRBV4-1,TRBD2,TGCGCCAGCAGCCGTATTAACCCTACGGGAGGGCAGCGTGAGCAGTTCTTC,CASSRINPTGGQREQFF
NA,TRBJ1-1,TRBV25-1,NA,TGTGCCAGCAGTGAATGGGCAGCGAACACTGAAGCTTTCTTT,CASSEWAANTEAFF
NA,TRBJ1-2,TRBV6-5,NA,TGTGCCAGCAGCATGACAGGAACCTATGGCTACACCTTC,CASSMTGTYGYTF